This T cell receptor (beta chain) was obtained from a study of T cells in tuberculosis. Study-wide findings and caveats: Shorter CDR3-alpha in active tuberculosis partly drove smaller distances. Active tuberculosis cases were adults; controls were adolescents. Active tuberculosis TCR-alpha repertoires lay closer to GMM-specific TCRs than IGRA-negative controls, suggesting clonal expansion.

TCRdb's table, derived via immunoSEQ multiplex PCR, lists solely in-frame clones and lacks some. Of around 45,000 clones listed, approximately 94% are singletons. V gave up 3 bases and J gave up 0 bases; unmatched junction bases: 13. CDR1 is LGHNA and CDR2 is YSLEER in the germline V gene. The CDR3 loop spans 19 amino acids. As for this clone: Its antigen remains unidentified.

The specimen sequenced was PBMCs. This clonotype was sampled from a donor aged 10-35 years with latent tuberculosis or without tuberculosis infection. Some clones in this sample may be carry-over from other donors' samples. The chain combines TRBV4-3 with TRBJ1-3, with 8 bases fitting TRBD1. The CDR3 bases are TGCGCCAGCAGCCACTCCGCGCCGCGACAGGGGAGCTCTGGAAACACCATATATTTT. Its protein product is CASSHSAPRQGSSGNTIYF.